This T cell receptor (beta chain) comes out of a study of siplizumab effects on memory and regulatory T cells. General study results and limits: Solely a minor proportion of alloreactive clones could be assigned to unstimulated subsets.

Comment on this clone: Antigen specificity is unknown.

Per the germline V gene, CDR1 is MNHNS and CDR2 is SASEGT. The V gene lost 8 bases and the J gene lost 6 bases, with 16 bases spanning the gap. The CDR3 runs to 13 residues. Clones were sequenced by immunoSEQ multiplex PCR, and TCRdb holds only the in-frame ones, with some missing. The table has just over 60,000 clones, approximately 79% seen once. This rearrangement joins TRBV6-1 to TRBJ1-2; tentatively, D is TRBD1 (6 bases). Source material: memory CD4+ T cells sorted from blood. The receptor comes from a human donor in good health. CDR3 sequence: CASQRDINNGYTF. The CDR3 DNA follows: TGTGCCAGCCAAAGGGACATCAATAATGGCTACACCTTC.